A single sample is the source of the 26 T cell receptor beta chains below, sequenced in a study of radiotherapy plus CTLA-4 blockade in lung cancer. Libraries were prepared by immunoSEQ multiplex PCR; TCRdb keeps only in-frame clonotypes and omits some of them. The repertoire includes about 85,000 clones, about 90% of them detected once, and around 2% sits in the top ten. The starting material was peripheral blood, obtained from a patient treated with radiotherapy plus ipilimumab. Receptors were obtained from a human donor with non-small cell lung cancer who had a partial response to radiotherapy plus ipilimumab.

A remark on this clone: Additional DNA sequences in this sample encode the identical CDR3. The rearrangement joins TRBV6-5 to TRBJ2-2, with a tentative D call TRBD1 (6 bases). This CDR3 comprises 15 residues. Trimming stripped 6 bases from V and 0 bases from J, with 11 bases between. Germline loops: CDR1 MNHEY, CDR2 SVGAGI. The CDR3 sequence: CASRLTGTNTGELFF. CDR3 bases: TGTGCCAGCAGATTAACAGGGACGAACACCGGGGAGCTGTTTTTT.

This clone occurred once. An end of the junction differs from the germline gene, which may be a read error. The rearrangement joins TRBV7-2 to TRBJ1-1; 12 bases map to TRBD1. Germline V gives CDR1 SGHTA, CDR2 FQGNSA. There are 13 residues in the CDR3. The CDR3 loop is CASRLEGQGAAFF. Here the CDR3 DNA reads TGTGCCAGCAGATTAGAGGGACAGGGGGCCGCTTTCTTT.

The chain joins TRBV2 to TRBJ2-7; perhaps TRBD1 as D (5 bases). CDR3 length equals 12 residues. Trimming took 6 bases from V and 3 from J, leaving 9 bases between them. The germline V gene has CDR1 SNHLY and CDR2 FYNNEI. CDR3 protein: CASRYRFYEQYF. The CDR3 DNA follows: TGTGCCAGCAGGTACAGGTTCTACGAGCAGTACTTC.

The chain is built from TRBV10-3 and TRBJ2-7; TRBD1 aligns across 7 bases. V shed 10 bases, J shed 0 bases, and the junction held 12 bases outside the gene matches. This CDR3 is built from 15 residues. Germline V gives CDR1 ENHRY, CDR2 SYGVKD. CDR3 residues: CASRNDRDPSYEQYV. CDR3 nucleotide sequence: TGTGCCAGCAGGAACGACAGGGATCCCTCCTACGAGCAGTACGTC.

The chain couples TRBV4-3 to TRBJ2-6, with TRBD2 identical over 8 bases. V was pared by 0 bases and J by 1 base, with 14 bases of the junction left unmatched. CDR1 LGHNA and CDR2 YSLEER come from the germline V gene. The CDR3 consists of 21 residues. CDR3 in amino acids: CASSQDAGGRIYLSGANVLTF. For the CDR3, the DNA is TGCGCCAGCAGCCAAGATGCTGGCGGGAGGATCTACTTATCTGGGGCCAACGTCCTGACTTTC.

This sequence joins TRBV5-4 and TRBJ1-4; 12 nucleotides align to TRBD1. The CDR3 spans 16 residues. V shed 3 bases and J 4 bases; nucleotides not matched to a gene: 4. The germline gives CDR1 SGHNT, CDR2 YYREEE (reference sequence). The CDR3 reads CASSWDRGLSNEKLFF. The CDR3 DNA sequence: TGTGCCAGCAGCTGGGACAGGGGGCTAAGTAATGAAAAACTGTTTTTT.

CDR3 residues: CSASGPANTEAFF. The CDR3 DNA follows: TGCAGCGCAAGCGGGCCCGCGAACACTGAAGCTTTCTTT. The chain employs TRBV29-1 and TRBJ1-1; D not resolved. This CDR3 spans 13 amino acids. Between the trimmed V and J ends, which lost 7 bases and 1 base, there was a span of 13 bases. CDR1 is SQVTM, CDR2 ANQGSEA, per germline.

The rearrangement joins TRBV2 to TRBJ2-6; possibly TRBD2 for D (5 bases). Trimming stripped 1 base from V and 2 bases from J, with 6 bases between. CDR3 length equals 15 residues. Germline CDR1 SNHLY, CDR2 FYNNEI. The CDR3 DNA follows: TGTGCCAGCAGTGAAGTGGGAGCTGGGGCCAACGTCCTGACTTTC. It codes for CASSEVGAGANVLTF. The complete variable domain, with remaining parts taken from reference TRBV2 and TRBJ2-6, reads EPEVTQTPSHQVTQMGQEVILRCVPISNHLYFYWYRQILGQKVEFLVSFYNNEISEKSEIFDDQFSVERPDGSNFTLKIRSTKLEDSAMYFCASSEVGAGANVLTFGAGSRLTVL.

This clone was observed a handful of times. The chain combines TRBV29-1 with TRBJ2-3; TRBD2 is a possible D gene (5 bases). The V end lost 3 bases, the J end lost 0 bases, and 10 bases lay between the germline ends. The CDR3 loop spans 14 amino acids. The germline V gene encodes CDR1 SQVTM and CDR2 ANQGSEA. DNA for the CDR3: TGCAGCGTTGAGGGCGGGCTTAGCACAGATACGCAGTATTTT. It translates to CSVEGGLSTDTQYF.

A single count supports this clone. The V and J genes are TRBV18 and TRBJ1-1; a possible D gene is TRBD1 (5 bases). V lost 3 bases, J lost 0 bases, and 14 bases lay in between. CDR3 size: 16 residues. Germline V gives CDR1 KGHSH, CDR2 LQKENI. In DNA, the CDR3 is TGTGCCAGCTCACCCTTGGCGGGGGGGATGAACACTGAAGCTTTCTTT. Its translation is CASSPLAGGMNTEAFF.

The chain carries TRBV6-1 and TRBJ2-5, with 7 positions matching TRBD2. The V and J ends lost 3 bases and 7 bases, in that order; junction bases with no gene match: 5. The CDR3 consists of 13 residues. Germline values: CDR1 MNHNS, CDR2 SASEGT. The CDR3 sequence: CASSDRGVVTQYF. CDR3 DNA sequence: TGTGCCAGCAGTGATCGGGGGGTAGTGACCCAGTACTTC.

This rearrangement joins TRBV5-1 to TRBJ2-5; 9 bases are a match to TRBD2. CDR1 SGHRS and CDR2 YFSETQ come from the germline V gene. This CDR3 region has 16 residues. J was trimmed by 5 bases and V by 0 bases; bases with no gene match: 8. In nucleotides, the CDR3 is TGCGCCAGCAGCTTGGGGGTAGCGGGAGCTTACGAGACCCAGTACTTC. This gives the protein CASSLGVAGAYETQYF.

The chain uses TRBV7-9 and TRBJ1-1; D remains unclear. From germline, CDR1 is SEHNR and CDR2 FQNEAQ (reference sequence). Trimming removed 6 bases from V and 5 bases from J, with 10 bases in between. The CDR3 length is 12 residues. CDR3 bases: TGTGCCAGCAGAGATAGAGGAACTGAAGCTTTCTTT. It encodes CASRDRGTEAFF.

The chain uses TRBV4-3 and TRBJ2-2; 7 bases match TRBD2. The CDR3 length is 16 residues. The germline V gene has CDR1 LGHNA and CDR2 YSLEER. The J segment lost 3 bases and the V segment lost 1 base, leaving 5 bases of the junction unmatched. The CDR3 protein is CASSQGGGRYTGELFF. The CDR3 DNA reads as TGCGCCAGCAGCCAAGGGGGCGGGAGATACACCGGGGAGCTGTTTTTT.

The chain combines TRBV7-9 with TRBJ1-2; the D gene is possibly TRBD1 (6 bases). Germline loops: CDR1 SEHNR, CDR2 FQNEAQ (reference sequence). This CDR3 contains 17 residues. Trimming removed 0 bases at V and 5 bases at J, with 19 bases between. The CDR3 region has the DNA TGTGCCAGCAGCTTAGCGACGGGTGGGGGCGCGAGGTATGGCTACACCTTC. This codes for CASSLATGGGARYGYTF. Full variable domain (rest looked up from reference TRBV7-9 and TRBJ1-2): DTGVSQNPRHKITKRGQNVTFRCDPISEHNRLYWYRQTLGQGPEFLTYFQNEAQLEKSRLLSDRFSAERPKGSFSTLEIQRTEQGDSAMYLCASSLATGGGARYGYTFGSGTRLTVV.

The chain links TRBV28 to TRBJ2-7; maybe TRBD1 (5 bases). The germline V gene encodes CDR1 MDHEN and CDR2 SYDVKM. V was cut by 7 bases and J by 2 bases, with 15 bases left in between. The CDR3 totals 14 residues. The CDR3 nucleotides are TGTGCCAGCACCCCCAGGACATATGCCTACGAGCAGTACGTC. This translates into CASTPRTYAYEQYV.

The rearrangement links TRBV5-1 to TRBJ2-1; 9 bases match TRBD1. This CDR3 spans 17 amino acids. The trim removed 0 bases at V and 0 bases at J, leaving 4 bases unmatched. From germline, CDR1 is SGHRS and CDR2 YFSETQ. The CDR3: CASSLEADRGSYNEQFF. CDR3 nucleotide sequence: TGCGCCAGCAGCTTGGAGGCGGACAGGGGCTCCTACAATGAGCAGTTCTTC. The complete variable domain, with remaining parts taken from reference TRBV5-1 and TRBJ2-1, reads KAGVTQTPRYLIKTRGQQVTLSCSPISGHRSVSWYQQTPGQGLQFLFEYFSETQRNKGNFPGRFSGRQFSNSRSEMNVSTLELGDSALYLCASSLEADRGSYNEQFFGPGTRLTVL.

In the case of this clone: At one end the junction does not follow the germline gene, possibly because of a read error. The DNA for the CDR3 is TGTGCTAGCAGCCGGGGGACTAGCGGGAGGGGGGGCACAGATACGCAGTATTTT. The encoded protein is CASSRGTSGRGGTDTQYF. The chain recombines TRBV7-7 with TRBJ2-3; 16 nucleotides match TRBD2. The CDR3 has 18 residues. Looked up from germline, CDR1 is SSHAT and CDR2 is FNYEAQ (reference sequence). Looking up the rest from reference TRBV7-7 and TRBJ2-3 gives the full variable domain: GAGVSQSPRYKVTKRGQDVTLRCDPISSHATLYWYQQALGQGPEFLTYFNYEAQPDKSGLPSDRFSAERPEGSISTLTIQRTEQRDSAMYRCASSRGTSGRGGTDTQYFGPGTRLTVL.

The rearrangement uses TRBV19 and TRBJ2-5; TRBD2 matches 12 bases. Germline CDR1 and CDR2: LNHDA and SQIVND (reference sequence). The CDR3 is 15 residues long. The J segment lost 1 base and the V segment lost 8 bases, leaving 5 bases of the junction unmatched. DNA for the CDR3: TGTGCCAGTCGAGGACTAGCGGGATTCCAAGAGACCCAGTACTTC. Amino acid sequence: CASRGLAGFQETQYF.

A single count supports this clone. The chain combines TRBV7-9 with TRBJ2-3; the match to TRBD1 covers 9 bases. J gave up 2 bases and V 7 bases, and 4 bases lay outside the gene matches. The CDR3 contains 14 residues. From germline, CDR1 is SEHNR and CDR2 FQNEAQ (reference sequence). CDR3 bases: TGTGCCAGCATGTACAGGGGGCTCACAGATACGCAGTATTTT. Its translation: CASMYRGLTDTQYF.

This clone showed up just a few times. This chain connects TRBV6-1 to TRBJ1-1; no clear D. Germline V lookup: CDR1 MNHNS, CDR2 SASEGT. This CDR3 has 14 amino acids. Trimming shortened V by 10 bases and J by 0 bases, and 15 bases separated the two germline ends. CDR3: CAIEEGTMNTEAFF. As DNA, the CDR3 is TGTGCCATCGAGGAAGGAACCATGAACACTGAAGCTTTCTTT.

DNA of the CDR3: TGTGCCAGCAGTTCGACAGGGTACAATGGCTACACCTTC. Protein: CASSSTGYNGYTF. V and J are TRBV27 and TRBJ1-2; 7 bases align to TRBD1. With V trimmed by 4 bases and J by 6 bases, 5 bases remained unmatched. Germline V gene lookup returns CDR1 MNHEY and CDR2 SMNVEV (reference sequence). The length of the CDR3 is 13 residues.

This sequence joins TRBV19 and TRBJ1-2; 8 positions match TRBD1. Germline trimming cut 4 bases from V and 0 bases from J; bases unmatched to any gene: 1. The CDR3 sequence is 14 residues long. CDR1 is LNHDA, CDR2 SQIVND, per germline (reference sequence). In DNA, the CDR3 is TGTGCCAGTAGTACACAGGGGGCTAACTATGGCTACACCTTC. Translated, it gives CASSTQGANYGYTF.

The rearrangement joins TRBV9 to TRBJ1-5; TRBD1 agrees at 8 bases. Trimming took 4 bases from V and 4 from J; bases not matched to a gene: 7. Germline V gene lookup returns CDR1 SGDLS and CDR2 YYNGEE. The CDR3 consists of 15 residues. CDR3 coding DNA: TGTGCCAGCAGCCCCCAGGGGGCAGGGAATCAGCCCCAGCATTTT. Its translation: CASSPQGAGNQPQHF.

This clone was seen a handful of times. The chain uses TRBV6-1 and TRBJ1-1; D not resolved. In germline, CDR1 is MNHNS, CDR2 SASEGT. Trimming took off 2 bases at V and 1 base at J, with 11 bases between the two ends. The CDR3 covers 15 residues. The chain's CDR3 is CASSEYSPPNTEAFF. CDR3 sequence (DNA): TGTGCCAGCAGTGAATACAGCCCGCCGAACACTGAAGCTTTCTTT.

This chain joins TRBV28 and TRBJ2-2; 8 bases align to TRBD1. This CDR3 has 15 residues. The junction had 6 bases not matched to a gene; V was cut back by 6 bases and J by 3 bases. From germline, CDR1 is MDHEN and CDR2 SYDVKM. The CDR3 region has the DNA TGTGCCAGCAGCCGACCAGGGGGCCACACCGGGGAGCTGTTTTTT. Translated: CASSRPGGHTGELFF.